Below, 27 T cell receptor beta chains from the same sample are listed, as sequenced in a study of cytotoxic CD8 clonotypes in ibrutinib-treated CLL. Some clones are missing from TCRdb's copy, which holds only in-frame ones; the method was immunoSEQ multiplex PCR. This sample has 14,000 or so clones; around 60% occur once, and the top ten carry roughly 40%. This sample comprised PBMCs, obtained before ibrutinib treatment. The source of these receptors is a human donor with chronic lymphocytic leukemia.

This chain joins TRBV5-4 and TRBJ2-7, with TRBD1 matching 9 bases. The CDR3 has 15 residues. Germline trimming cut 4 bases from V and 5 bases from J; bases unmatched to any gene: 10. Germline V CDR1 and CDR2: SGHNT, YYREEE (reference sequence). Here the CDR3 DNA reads TGTGCCAGCAGCACACCCCGGGACAGGGTCCACGAGCAGTACTTC. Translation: CASSTPRDRVHEQYF. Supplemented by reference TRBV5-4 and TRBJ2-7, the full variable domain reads ETGVTQSPTHLIKTRGQQVTLRCSSQSGHNTVSWYQQALGQGPQFIFQYYREEENGRGNFPPRFSGLQFPNYSSELNVNALELDDSALYLCASSTPRDRVHEQYFGPGTRLTVT.

CDR3 protein: CASSSGAGVRTDTQYF. In DNA form, the CDR3 reads TGTGCCAGCAGTTCCGGGGCGGGGGTACGCACAGATACGCAGTATTTT. This chain connects TRBV7-9 to TRBJ2-3; TRBD2 aligns across 7 bases. Trimming at V came to 6 bases and at J to 1 base, leaving 10 bases not matched to a gene. The V gene's germline CDR1 is SEHNR and CDR2 FQNEAQ (reference sequence). The CDR3 has 16 residues.

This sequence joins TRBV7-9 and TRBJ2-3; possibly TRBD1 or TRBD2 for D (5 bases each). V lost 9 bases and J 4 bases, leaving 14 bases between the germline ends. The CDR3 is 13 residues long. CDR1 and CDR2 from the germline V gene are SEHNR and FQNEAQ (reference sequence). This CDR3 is CARGDGDSDTQYF. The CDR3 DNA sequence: TGTGCCAGGGGGGACGGCGACTCAGATACGCAGTATTTT.

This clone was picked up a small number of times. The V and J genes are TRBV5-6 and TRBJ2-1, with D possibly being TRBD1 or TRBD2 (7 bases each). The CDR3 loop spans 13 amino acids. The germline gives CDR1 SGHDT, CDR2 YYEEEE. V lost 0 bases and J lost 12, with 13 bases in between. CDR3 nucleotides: TGTGCCAGCAGCTTGGCACAGCGGGACAGGCAGTTCTTC. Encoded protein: CASSLAQRDRQFF.

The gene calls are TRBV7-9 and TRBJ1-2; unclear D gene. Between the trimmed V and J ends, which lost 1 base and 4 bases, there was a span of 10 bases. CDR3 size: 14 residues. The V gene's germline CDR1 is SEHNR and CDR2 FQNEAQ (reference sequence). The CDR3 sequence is CASSLGSGSYGYTF. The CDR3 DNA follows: TGTGCCAGCAGCTTAGGTTCAGGTTCCTATGGCTACACCTTC.

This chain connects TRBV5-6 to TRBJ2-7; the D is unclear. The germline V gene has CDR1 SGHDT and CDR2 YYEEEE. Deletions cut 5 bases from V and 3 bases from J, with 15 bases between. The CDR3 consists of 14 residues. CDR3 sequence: CASSYPGPYYEQYF. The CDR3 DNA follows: TGTGCCAGCAGTTATCCAGGCCCCTACTACGAGCAGTACTTC.

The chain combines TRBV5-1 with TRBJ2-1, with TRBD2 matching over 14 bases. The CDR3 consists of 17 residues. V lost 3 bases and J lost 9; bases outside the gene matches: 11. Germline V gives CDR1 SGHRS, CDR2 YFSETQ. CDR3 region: CASSSTTSGGARGEQFF. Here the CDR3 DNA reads TGCGCCAGCAGCTCGACGACTAGCGGGGGGGCCCGGGGTGAGCAGTTCTTC.

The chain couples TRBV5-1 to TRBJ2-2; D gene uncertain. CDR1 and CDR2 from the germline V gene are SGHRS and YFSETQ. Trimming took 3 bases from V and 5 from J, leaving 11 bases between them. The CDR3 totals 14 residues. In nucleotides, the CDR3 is TGCGCCAGCAGCTATGCAACACTTACCGGGGAGCTGTTTTTT. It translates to CASSYATLTGELFF.

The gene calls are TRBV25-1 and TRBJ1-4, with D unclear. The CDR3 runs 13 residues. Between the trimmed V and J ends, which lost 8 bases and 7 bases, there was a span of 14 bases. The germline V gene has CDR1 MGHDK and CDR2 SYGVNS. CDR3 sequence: CASLAVGGEKLFF. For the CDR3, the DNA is TGTGCCAGCCTAGCAGTGGGCGGTGAAAAACTGTTTTTT. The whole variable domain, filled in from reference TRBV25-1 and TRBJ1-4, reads EADIYQTPRYLVIGTGKKITLECSQTMGHDKMYWYQQDPGMELHLIHYSYGVNSTEKGDLSSESTVSRIRTEHFPLTLESARPSHTSQYLCASLAVGGEKLFFGSGTQLSVL.

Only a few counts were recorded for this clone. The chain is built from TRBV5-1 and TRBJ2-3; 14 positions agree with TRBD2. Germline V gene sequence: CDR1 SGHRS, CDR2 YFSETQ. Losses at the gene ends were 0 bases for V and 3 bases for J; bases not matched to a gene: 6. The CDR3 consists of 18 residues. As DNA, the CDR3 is TGCGCCAGCAGCTTGGAGACTAGCGGGGGGGCCTGGACAGATACGCAGTATTTT. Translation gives CASSLETSGGAWTDTQYF. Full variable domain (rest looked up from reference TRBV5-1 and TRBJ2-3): KAGVTQTPRYLIKTRGQQVTLSCSPISGHRSVSWYQQTPGQGLQFLFEYFSETQRNKGNFPGRFSGRQFSNSRSEMNVSTLELGDSALYLCASSLETSGGAWTDTQYFGPGTRLTVL.

The CDR3 region is CASSFGGPNYEQYF. CDR3 coding DNA: TGTGCCAGCAGCTTCGGGGGGCCGAACTACGAGCAGTACTTC. The chain uses TRBV11-2 and TRBJ2-7, with D possibly TRBD2 on 7 matching bases. Germline CDR1 and CDR2: SGHAT and FQNNGV. V was trimmed by 3 bases and J by 3 bases, leaving 12 bases between them. CDR3 size: 14 residues.

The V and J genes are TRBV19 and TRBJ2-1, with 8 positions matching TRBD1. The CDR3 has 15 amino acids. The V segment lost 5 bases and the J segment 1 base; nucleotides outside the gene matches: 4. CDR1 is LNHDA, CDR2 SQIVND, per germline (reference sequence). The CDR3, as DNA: TGTGCCAGTAGTGCAGACAGGGGATCCTACAATGAGCAGTTCTTC. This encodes CASSADRGSYNEQFF.

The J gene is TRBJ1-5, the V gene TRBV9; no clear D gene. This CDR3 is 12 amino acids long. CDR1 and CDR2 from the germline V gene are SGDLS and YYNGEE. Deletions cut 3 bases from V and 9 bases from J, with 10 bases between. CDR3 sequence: CASSDSVGPQHF. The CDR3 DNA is TGTGCCAGCAGCGACTCCGTGGGGCCCCAGCATTTT.

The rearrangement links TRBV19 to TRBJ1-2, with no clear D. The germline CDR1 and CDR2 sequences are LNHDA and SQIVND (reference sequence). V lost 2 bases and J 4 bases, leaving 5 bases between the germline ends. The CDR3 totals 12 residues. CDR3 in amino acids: CASSISSYGYTF. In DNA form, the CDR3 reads TGTGCCAGTAGTATAAGTTCCTATGGCTACACCTTC. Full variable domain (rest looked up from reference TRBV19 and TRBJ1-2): DGGITQSPKYLFRKEGQNVTLSCEQNLNHDAMYWYRQDPGQGLRLIYYSQIVNDFQKGDIAEGYSVSREKKESFPLTVTSAQKNPTAFYLCASSISSYGYTFGSGTRLTVV.

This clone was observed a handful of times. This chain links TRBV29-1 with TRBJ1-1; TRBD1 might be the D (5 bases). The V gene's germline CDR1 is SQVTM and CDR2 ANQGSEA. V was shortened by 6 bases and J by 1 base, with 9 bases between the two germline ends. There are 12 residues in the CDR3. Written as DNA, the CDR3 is TGCAGCGTGACAGATACGAACACTGAAGCTTTCTTT. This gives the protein CSVTDTNTEAFF.

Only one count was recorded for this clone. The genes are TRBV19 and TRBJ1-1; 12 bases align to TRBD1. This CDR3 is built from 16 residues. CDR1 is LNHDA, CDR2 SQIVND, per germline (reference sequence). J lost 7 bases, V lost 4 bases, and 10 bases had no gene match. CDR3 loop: CASSTSSGQGAIEAFF. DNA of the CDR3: TGTGCCAGTAGTACATCGTCGGGACAGGGGGCGATTGAAGCTTTCTTT.

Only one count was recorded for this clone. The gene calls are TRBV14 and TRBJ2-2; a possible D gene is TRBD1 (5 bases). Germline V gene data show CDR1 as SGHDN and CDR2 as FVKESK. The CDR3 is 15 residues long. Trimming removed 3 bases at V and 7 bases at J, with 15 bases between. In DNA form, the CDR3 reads TGTGCCAGCAGCCAGCTGCAGGGATATGGCGGGGAGCTGTTTTTT. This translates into CASSQLQGYGGELFF.

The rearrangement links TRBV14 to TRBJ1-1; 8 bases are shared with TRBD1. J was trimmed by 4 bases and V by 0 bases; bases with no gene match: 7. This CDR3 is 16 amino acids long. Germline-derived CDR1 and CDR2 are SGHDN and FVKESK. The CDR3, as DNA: TGTGCCAGCAGCCAAGATATAGGACAGGGAGTCACTGAAGCTTTCTTT. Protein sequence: CASSQDIGQGVTEAFF.

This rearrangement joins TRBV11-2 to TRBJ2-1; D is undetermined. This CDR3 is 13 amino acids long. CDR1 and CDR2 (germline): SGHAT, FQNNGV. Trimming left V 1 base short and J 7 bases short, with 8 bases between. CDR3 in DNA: TGTGCCAGCAGCTTAGTGTGGAGAAATGAGCAGTTCTTC. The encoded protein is CASSLVWRNEQFF.

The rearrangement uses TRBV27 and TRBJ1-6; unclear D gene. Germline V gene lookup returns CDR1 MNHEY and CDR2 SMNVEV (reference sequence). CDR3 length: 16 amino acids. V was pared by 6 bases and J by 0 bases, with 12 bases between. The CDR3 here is CASSLTSFSYNSPLHF. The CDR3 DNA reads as TGTGCCAGCAGCCTGACTTCATTCTCCTATAATTCACCCCTCCACTTT.

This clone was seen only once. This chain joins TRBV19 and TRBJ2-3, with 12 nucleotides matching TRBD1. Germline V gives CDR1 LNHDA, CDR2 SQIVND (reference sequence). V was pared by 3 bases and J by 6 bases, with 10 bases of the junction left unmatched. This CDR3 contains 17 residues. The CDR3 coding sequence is TGTGCCAGTAGTATGCCCTGGGGGGACAGGGGGCCCGATACGCAGTATTTT. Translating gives CASSMPWGDRGPDTQYF.

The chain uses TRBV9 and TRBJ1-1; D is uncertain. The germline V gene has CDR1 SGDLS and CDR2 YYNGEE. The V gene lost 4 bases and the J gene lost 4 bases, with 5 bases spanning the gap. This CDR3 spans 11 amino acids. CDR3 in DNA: TGTGCCAGCAGCCCCGGCACTGAAGCTTTCTTT. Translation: CASSPGTEAFF.

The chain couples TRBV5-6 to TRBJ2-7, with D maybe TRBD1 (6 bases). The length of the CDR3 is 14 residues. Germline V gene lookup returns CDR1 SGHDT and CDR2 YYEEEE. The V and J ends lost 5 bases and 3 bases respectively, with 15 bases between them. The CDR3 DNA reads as TGTGCCAGCAGTCCAGGACAGAACATCTACGAGCAGTACTTC. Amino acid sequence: CASSPGQNIYEQYF.

The CDR3 protein is CASSSYGTGEYGYTF. The CDR3 nucleotides are TGTGCCAGCTCATCTTACGGGACAGGGGAGTATGGCTACACCTTC. This rearrangement joins TRBV18 to TRBJ1-2; TRBD1 matches 10 bases. The CDR3 is 15 residues long. Losses at the gene ends were 5 bases for V and 5 bases for J; bases not matched to a gene: 8. Germline CDR1 is KGHSH and CDR2 is LQKENI.

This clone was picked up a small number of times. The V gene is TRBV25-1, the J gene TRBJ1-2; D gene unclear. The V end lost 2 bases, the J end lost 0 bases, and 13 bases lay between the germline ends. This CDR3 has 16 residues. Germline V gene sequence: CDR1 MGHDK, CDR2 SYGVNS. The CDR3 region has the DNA TGTGCCAGCAGTGAAACTGGGAGGTTAGCTAACTATGGCTACACCTTC. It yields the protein CASSETGRLANYGYTF.

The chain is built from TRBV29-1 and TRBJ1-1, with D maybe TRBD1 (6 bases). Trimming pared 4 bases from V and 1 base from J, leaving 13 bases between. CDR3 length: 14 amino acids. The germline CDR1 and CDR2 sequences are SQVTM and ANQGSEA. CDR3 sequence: CSVGGGRGNTEAFF. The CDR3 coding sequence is TGCAGCGTTGGGGGTGGCAGGGGGAACACTGAAGCTTTCTTT.

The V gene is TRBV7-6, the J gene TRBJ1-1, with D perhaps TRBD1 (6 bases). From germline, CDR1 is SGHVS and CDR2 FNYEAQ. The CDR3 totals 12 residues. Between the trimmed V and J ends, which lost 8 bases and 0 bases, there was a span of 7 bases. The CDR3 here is CASRDMNTEAFF. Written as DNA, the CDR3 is TGTGCCAGCCGGGACATGAACACTGAAGCTTTCTTT. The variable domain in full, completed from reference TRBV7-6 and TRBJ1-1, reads GAGVSQSPRYKVTKRGQDVALRCDPISGHVSLYWYRQALGQGPEFLTYFNYEAQQDKSGLPNDRFSAERPEGSISTLTIQRTEQRDSAMYRCASRDMNTEAFFGQGTRLTVV.